Each of the 20 T cell receptor beta chains below was sequenced from the same sample in a study of blood T cell repertoires in COVID-19. Measured with immunoSEQ multiplex PCR; TCRdb has only the in-frame clones, and not every one. This sample carries under 250,000 clones, 85% to 90% of them seen once, and the ten largest clones take roughly 3%. Sample: peripheral blood. These receptor sequences come from a man aged 25-45 years with COVID-19, enrolled during active disease.

This rearrangement joins TRBV27 to TRBJ1-2, with a weak D call TRBD1 (5 bases). CDR1 is MNHEY and CDR2 is SMNVEV in the germline V gene (reference sequence). Between the trimmed V and J ends, which lost 4 bases and 3 bases, there was a span of 12 bases. CDR3 length equals 14 residues. DNA for the CDR3: TGTGCCAGCAGTTCCCGGGGAGGGGACTATGGCTACACCTTC. It yields the protein CASSSRGGDYGYTF.

V and J are TRBV18 and TRBJ2-1, with a possible D match to TRBD2 (6 bases). V dropped 0 bases and J dropped 8 bases, with 11 bases sitting between them. The germline gives CDR1 KGHSH, CDR2 LQKENI. The CDR3 has 14 residues. CDR3 loop: CASSPPYRRDEQFF. CDR3 nucleotides: TGTGCCAGCTCACCACCTTACAGGAGGGATGAGCAGTTCTTC.

The chain combines TRBV9 with TRBJ2-7, with 9 nucleotides matching TRBD2. The CDR3 spans 15 residues. Germline V gene sequence: CDR1 SGDLS, CDR2 YYNGEE. The V and J ends lost 2 bases and 8 bases, in that order; junction bases with no gene match: 11. CDR3 sequence reads: CASSVLGREGGQQYF. CDR3 coding DNA: TGTGCCAGCAGCGTCTTAGGGCGGGAGGGGGGCCAGCAGTACTTC.

The chain is built from TRBV11-2 and TRBJ2-3; 8 nucleotides agree with TRBD2. CDR3 length: 14 amino acids. Germline CDR1 is SGHAT and CDR2 is FQNNGV. Unmatched junction bases numbered 5, after V lost 5 bases and J lost 4 bases. The CDR3 coding sequence is TGTGCCAGCAGCCCCGGGACTAGTGCAGATACGCAGTATTTT. Its translation: CASSPGTSADTQYF.

This clone has more than one count but fewer than ten. The chain has TRBV30 and TRBJ1-2; D gene ambiguous. Germline assignment: CDR1 GTSNPN and CDR2 SVGIG (reference sequence). CDR3 length equals 14 residues. V lost 2 bases to trimming and J lost 8 bases, with 18 bases between them. The CDR3 DNA reads TGTGCCTGGAGTCCCCCGGGTCTCTTAGCCGGCTACACCTTC. Its translation: CAWSPPGLLAGYTF.

The V and J genes are TRBV6-6 and TRBJ1-1; D is unclear. The V gene's germline CDR1 is MNHNY and CDR2 SVGAGI (reference sequence). The germline V and J ends were trimmed by 10 bases and 1 base, with 7 bases remaining between them. The CDR3 has 11 amino acids. For the CDR3, the DNA is TGTGCCACCACGGGGAACACTGAAGCTTTCTTT. Translated, it gives CATTGNTEAFF.

The gene calls are TRBV7-2 and TRBJ1-4; possible D gene TRBD1, 5 bases. V was trimmed by 1 base and J by 1 base, leaving 7 bases between them. Germline lookup yields CDR1 SGHTA and CDR2 FQGNSA. The length of the CDR3 is 15 residues. CDR3 coding DNA: TGTGCCAGCAGCTTAGGGAGGGGAACTAATGAAAAACTGTTTTTT. As protein: CASSLGRGTNEKLFF. The full variable domain, rest sourced from reference TRBV7-2 and TRBJ1-4, is GAGVSQSPSNKVTEKGKDVELRCDPISGHTALYWYRQSLGQGLEFLIYFQGNSAPDKSGLPSDRFSAERTGGSVSTLTIQRTQQEDSAVYLCASSLGRGTNEKLFFGSGTQLSVL.

The chain employs TRBV6-5 and TRBJ2-3, with 8 bases matching TRBD1. The CDR3 loop spans 16 amino acids. V dropped 0 bases and J dropped 2; count of bases not matched to a gene: 4. CDR1 MNHEY and CDR2 SVGAGI come from the germline V gene. The CDR3 loop reads CASSYSQGAYTDTQYF. DNA for the CDR3: TGTGCCAGCAGTTACTCGCAGGGGGCTTACACAGATACGCAGTATTTT.

This chain uses TRBV27 with TRBJ2-6; 9 positions match TRBD1. The CDR3 is made up of 18 amino acids. CDR1 MNHEY and CDR2 SMNVEV come from the germline V gene (reference sequence). The V segment lost 5 bases and the J segment 0 bases; nucleotides outside the gene matches: 8. The CDR3 DNA sequence: TGTGCCAGCAGTCCCCTTACAGGGGGCTTCTCTGGGGCCAACGTCCTGACTTTC. This gives the protein CASSPLTGGFSGANVLTF.

The V call is TRBV29-1, the J call TRBJ2-3; TRBD2 is a possible D gene (5 bases). Per germline, CDR1 SQVTM and CDR2 ANQGSEA. V shed 4 bases and J shed 0 bases, with 8 bases lying between them. This CDR3 comprises 13 residues. The CDR3 bases are TGCAGCGTTGGGGCTAGCAGCACAGATACGCAGTATTTT. This translates into CSVGASSTDTQYF.

The chain links TRBV24-1 to TRBJ1-1; 9 bases fit TRBD1. The CDR3 is made up of 15 amino acids. V gave up 4 bases and J gave up 4 bases; unmatched junction bases: 6. From germline, CDR1 is KGHDR and CDR2 SFDVKD. CDR3 nucleotides: TGTGCCACCAGTGACAGTAAGACAGGGGGCACTGAAGCTTTCTTT. It is translated as CATSDSKTGGTEAFF.

This sequence joins TRBV2 and TRBJ1-1; 8 bases line up with TRBD1. J gave up 0 bases and V 6 bases, and 15 bases lay outside the gene matches. The CDR3 consists of 18 residues. CDR1 is SNHLY, CDR2 FYNNEI, per germline. The CDR3 loop is CASRPGRQGAIMNTEAFF. The CDR3 bases are TGTGCCAGCAGGCCGGGGAGGCAGGGGGCAATCATGAACACTGAAGCTTTCTTT. The full variable domain, its missing parts supplied by reference TRBV2 and TRBJ1-1, is EPEVTQTPSHQVTQMGQEVILRCVPISNHLYFYWYRQILGQKVEFLVSFYNNEISEKSEIFDDQFSVERPDGSNFTLKIRSTKLEDSAMYFCASRPGRQGAIMNTEAFFGQGTRLTVV.

The count of this clone is one. This chain joins TRBV3-1 (or the pseudogene TRBV3-2) and TRBJ2-2; 8 bases map to TRBD2. The trim removed 0 bases at V and 4 bases at J, leaving 10 bases unmatched. The germline gives CDR1 LGHDT, CDR2 YNNKEL (reference sequence). CDR3 size: 18 residues. CDR3 DNA sequence: TGTGCCAGCAGCCAAGATGGGTGGGAGCGGGAGACCACCGGGGAGCTGTTTTTT. Translation gives CASSQDGWERETTGELFF.

CDR3 nucleotide sequence: TGTGCCACCGCTAGGGACAGGTATTACTATGGCTACACCTTC. Translation gives CATARDRYYYGYTF. V gene TRBV10-3 combines with J gene TRBJ1-2, with 8 bases fitting TRBD1. Per germline, CDR1 ENHRY and CDR2 SYGVKD. The length of the CDR3 is 14 residues. Losses at the gene ends were 10 bases for V and 3 bases for J; bases not matched to a gene: 10.

The chain is built from TRBV7-3 and TRBJ2-3; 8 bases are a match to TRBD1. V lost 5 bases to trimming and J lost 4 bases; unmatched junction nucleotides: 11. Germline values: CDR1 SGHTA, CDR2 FQGTGA. The CDR3 length is 16 residues. The CDR3 protein is CASSPRTGIMADTQYF. In DNA form, the CDR3 reads TGTGCCAGCAGCCCACGGACAGGGATAATGGCAGATACGCAGTATTTT. Filled out from reference TRBV7-3 and TRBJ2-3, the complete variable domain reads GAGVSQTPSNKVTEKGKYVELRCDPISGHTALYWYRQSLGQGPEFLIYFQGTGAADDSGLPNDRFFAVRPEGSVSTLKIQRTERGDSAVYLCASSPRTGIMADTQYFGPGTRLTVL.

The chain has TRBV28 and TRBJ2-1; 8 bases line up with TRBD2. Germline V CDR1 and CDR2: MDHEN, SYDVKM. J gave up 5 bases and V 3 bases, and 6 bases lay outside the gene matches. The CDR3 covers 15 residues. Written as DNA, the CDR3 is TGTGCCAGCAGTTTTTACGGGAGGGGGGACAATGAGCAGTTCTTC. Its translation: CASSFYGRGDNEQFF.

This sequence joins TRBV4-3 and TRBJ1-4, with 11 bases identical to TRBD1. Germline V lookup: CDR1 LGHNA, CDR2 YSLEER. J gave up 8 bases and V 1 base, and 0 bases lay outside the gene matches. The CDR3 length is 14 residues. CDR3 loop: CASSQGTGGEKLFF. The CDR3 DNA reads TGCGCCAGCAGCCAAGGGACAGGGGGCGAAAAACTGTTTTTT.

This clone has just a few counts. The rearrangement uses TRBV7-2 and TRBJ2-2, with D perhaps TRBD1 (6 bases). Looked up from germline, CDR1 is SGHTA and CDR2 is FQGNSA. Deletions cut 8 bases from V and 1 base from J, with 8 bases between. There are 13 residues in the CDR3. The CDR3 DNA is TGTGCCAGCCGACAGGAGAACACCGGGGAGCTGTTTTTT. It encodes CASRQENTGELFF.

This chain connects TRBV2 to TRBJ2-5; D is unresolved. Trimming left V 6 bases short and J 5 bases short, with 7 bases between. Looked up from germline, CDR1 is SNHLY and CDR2 is FYNNEI. CDR3 length: 11 amino acids. The CDR3 protein is CASRRVETQYF. CDR3 in DNA: TGTGCCAGCAGGCGCGTTGAGACCCAGTACTTC.

The chain links TRBV24-1 to TRBJ2-2, with D perhaps matching TRBD1 (6 bases). The CDR3 has 14 residues. The V gene lost 5 bases and the J gene lost 5 bases, with 11 bases spanning the gap. Germline values: CDR1 KGHDR, CDR2 SFDVKD. The CDR3 protein is CATSGNRETGELFF. CDR3 bases: TGTGCCACCAGTGGAAACAGGGAAACCGGGGAGCTGTTTTTT.